Reported below is one T cell receptor beta chain. The source of the sample is a study of T cells after somatic rescue of genetic block. The V gene end was trimmed by 5 bases and the J gene end by 0 bases; junction bases not matched to a gene: 14. CDR1 is SGHTA and CDR2 is FQGTGA in the germline V gene. There are 19 residues in the CDR3. Method: immunoSEQ multiplex PCR; TCRdb's copy keeps in-frame clones and lacks some. The profile shows 80,000 to 100,000 clones, around 90% of them singletons. The clonotype was recovered from a young woman. The sequencing input was peripheral blood mononuclear cells (PBMCs). The rearrangement joins TRBV7-3 to TRBJ2-3, with TRBD2 identical over 10 bases. CDR3: CASSKVGLAARTSTDTQYF. In nucleotides, the CDR3 is TGTGCCAGCAGCAAAGTCGGACTAGCGGCTCGAACTAGCACAGATACGCAGTATTTT.